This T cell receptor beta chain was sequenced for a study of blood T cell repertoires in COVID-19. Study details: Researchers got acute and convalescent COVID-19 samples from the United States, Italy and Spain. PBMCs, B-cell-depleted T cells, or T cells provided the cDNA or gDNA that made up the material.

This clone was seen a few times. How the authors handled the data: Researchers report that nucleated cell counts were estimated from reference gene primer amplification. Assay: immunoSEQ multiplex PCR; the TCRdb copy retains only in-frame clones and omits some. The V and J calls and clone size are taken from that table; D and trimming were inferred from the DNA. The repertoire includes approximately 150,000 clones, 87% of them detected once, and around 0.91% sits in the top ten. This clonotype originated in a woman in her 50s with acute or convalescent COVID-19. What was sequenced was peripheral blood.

DNA of the CDR3: TGTGCCAGCAGCTTGGCCATAACAGGGGGCAATACAGATACGCAGTATTTT. This codes for CASSLAITGGNTDTQYF. The chain combines TRBV5-4 with TRBJ2-3, with 9 bases aligning to TRBD1. The CDR3 spans 17 residues. With 0 bases clipped from V and 3 bases from J, the junction kept 8 bases outside the gene matches. CDR1 SGHNT and CDR2 YYREEE come from the germline V gene (reference sequence).